One sample yielded the 7 T cell receptor beta chains listed below, sequenced in a study of vaccination effects on CD4 cells after COVID-19. Their target antigens are unknown. ViraFEST expansion of antigen-specific CD4+ T cells with viral peptide pools preceded sequencing. Having been cultured for 9 to 11 days, the cells underwent CD4+ T cell isolation. SARS-CoV-2 infected the person between March and December 2020, as confirmed by PCR. Each participant received a vaccine that was either BNT162b2 or mRNA-1273, given as two doses. Libraries were prepared by immunoSEQ multiplex PCR; TCRdb keeps only in-frame clonotypes and omits some of them. Of fewer than 15,000 clones listed, roughly 66% are singletons. The specimen was CD4+ T cells from PBMCs cultured with HCoV-NL63 spike peptides, collected after COVID-19 vaccination. All receptors come from a human donor who had a prior SARS-CoV-2 infection.

This chain joins TRBV6-2 or TRBV6-3 and TRBJ2-7, with TRBD1 matching 7 bases. The CDR3 loop spans 15 amino acids. The germline V gene has CDR1 MNHEY and CDR2 SVGEGT. V dropped 2 bases and J dropped 0; count of bases not matched to a gene: 4. As DNA, the CDR3 is TGTGCCAGCAGTTACCTAGGGGGCTCCTCCTACGAGCAGTACTTC. Translating it yields CASSYLGGSSYEQYF.

CDR3 sequence (DNA): TGTGCCAGCAGTGAAAGGACAGGGACCAACACTGAAGCTTTCTTT. Protein sequence: CASSERTGTNTEAFF. This chain joins TRBV6-1 and TRBJ1-1; 8 bases match TRBD1. Germline V gives CDR1 MNHNS, CDR2 SASEGT. The CDR3 has 15 amino acids. V trimming: 2 bases; J trimming: 2 bases; junction bases outside the gene matches: 4.

The gene calls are TRBV2 and TRBJ2-1; TRBD2 might be the D (7 bases). The V gene lost 2 bases and the J gene lost 2 bases, with 22 bases spanning the gap. In germline, CDR1 is SNHLY, CDR2 FYNNEI. The CDR3 extends over 19 amino acids. The CDR3 here is CASSEPSRGGGRPYNEQFF. CDR3 bases: TGTGCCAGCAGTGAACCCTCAAGGGGCGGGGGCCGTCCCTACAATGAGCAGTTCTTC.

The chain carries TRBV7-6 and TRBJ2-3; 10 nucleotides agree with TRBD2. The CDR3 is made up of 16 amino acids. The germline V gene encodes CDR1 SGHVS and CDR2 FNYEAQ. Unmatched junction bases numbered 8, after V lost 5 bases and J lost 3 bases. The CDR3 DNA reads as TGTGCCAGCAGCCGGGCCCTAGCGGGGGCGACAGATACGCAGTATTTT. Its translation is CASSRALAGATDTQYF.

The V and J genes are TRBV4-3 and TRBJ1-5; weak D call: TRBD1 (5 bases). V lost 1 base and J 7 bases, leaving 11 bases between the germline ends. Looked up from germline, CDR1 is LGHNA and CDR2 is YSLEER. The CDR3 is 14 residues long. DNA of the CDR3: TGCGCCAGCAGCCAAGCATGGGGCGGGCAGCCCCAGCATTTT. This codes for CASSQAWGGQPQHF.

CDR3 sequence: CASSYFGQQNTEAFF. DNA of the CDR3: TGTGCCAGCAGTTACTTTGGACAGCAGAACACTGAAGCTTTCTTT. The chain links TRBV6-5 to TRBJ1-1, with a weak D call TRBD1 (6 bases). V was trimmed by 1 base and J by 1 base, leaving 10 bases between them. Germline CDR1 and CDR2: MNHEY and SVGAGI. This CDR3 is built from 15 residues.

The CDR3, as DNA: TGTGCCAGCAGCAAAAGACAGGGTCGGGAAAAACTGTTTTTT. Translated: CASSKRQGREKLFF. This chain joins TRBV7-8 and TRBJ1-4; TRBD1 aligns across 7 bases. CDR3 length: 14 residues. The V gene end was trimmed by 5 bases and the J gene end by 8 bases; junction bases not matched to a gene: 8. The germline V gene encodes CDR1 SGHVS and CDR2 FQNEAQ.